This TCR beta chain was sequenced in a study of T-cell memory formation after mild COVID-19. TCRdb analysed the 5' RACE reads with MiXCR anew, one entry per CDR3 protein. The sample contains 200,000 to 300,000 distinct CDR3 sequences, 16% of which appear only once. The sequenced sample was PBMCs or a T cell subset sorted from them (not recorded which). The receptor comes from a man between 18 and 29 years old who had mild COVID-19 (a few samples of this study predate the infection). Cell type and time point are not known.

The CDR3 bases are TGTGCCAGCAGCTCGGAGTTGAATGACCGCTACGAGCAGTACTTC. Its translation is CASSSELNDRYEQYF. This chain uses TRBV11-2 with TRBJ2-7; D gene uncertain. The CDR3 loop spans 15 amino acids. Trimming took 4 bases from V and 3 from J, leaving 16 bases between them. Germline CDR1 is SGHAT and CDR2 is FQNNGV.